This T cell receptor beta chain was profiled in a study of blood T cell repertoires in COVID-19. The overall study: The United States, Italy and Spain supplied acute and convalescent COVID-19 samples.

Authors' data handling: Reference gene primer amplification in the assay estimated nucleated cell counts. TCRdb keeps only in-frame clones here, not all; method: immunoSEQ multiplex PCR. The V and J calls and clone size were taken over from that table, and D and trimming were inferred from the DNA. The sample includes approximately 120,000 clones, roughly 85% of them seen just once. This clone was found a few times. The CDR3 contains 16 residues. Germline V gene data show CDR1 as MDHEN and CDR2 as SYDVKM. V dropped 6 bases and J dropped 0 bases, with 14 bases sitting between them. The receptor's source is a woman of 80 years or more with acute or convalescent COVID-19. The rearrangement links TRBV28 to TRBJ2-2; D not resolved. The sequenced sample was peripheral blood. CDR3 loop: CASSKLTNANTGELFF. DNA of the CDR3: TGTGCCAGCAGCAAACTGACAAACGCGAACACCGGGGAGCTGTTTTTT.